These T cell receptor beta chains were read from a single sample in a study of technical replicates of blood from a handful of donors. Some clones are missing from TCRdb's copy, which holds only in-frame ones; the method was immunoSEQ multiplex PCR. The sample lists about 80,000 clones; 85% to 95% were seen once. What was sequenced was T cells isolated from PBMCs. These receptors all stem from a human donor in good health. The CDR3 runs from the conserved cysteine through the conserved F or W. A D gene is named only where the DNA matches it firmly. Clone sizes are given selectively: once, few, many, or a class where the clone is expanded.

V: TRBV30; size: NA; D: TRBD2; J: TRBJ2-2; DNA: TGTGCCTGGAGTGTACTTGGGACTAGCGGGATTGTAGCCGGGGAGCTGTTTTTT; CDR3: CAWSVLGTSGIVAGELFF
V: TRBV19; size: NA; D: NA; J: TRBJ1-1; DNA: TGTGCCAGTAGTATAACTGCCCAAGTCTACACTGAAGCTTTCTTT; CDR3: CASSITAQVYTEAFF
V: TRBV11-1; size: NA; D: NA; J: TRBJ1-2; DNA: TGTGCCAGCAGCTTAGCCGCACCGACAGGTTTATATGGCTACACCTTC; CDR3: CASSLAAPTGLYGYTF
V: TRBV11-2; size: NA; D: TRBD1; J: TRBJ2-5; DNA: TGTGCCAGCAGCCCTGAAACAGGGGGAGAGACCCAGTACTTC; CDR3: CASSPETGGETQYF
V: TRBV10-1; size: few; D: NA; J: TRBJ2-7; DNA: TGCGCCAGCAATACGGGACACCACTTCTACGAGCAGTACTTC; CDR3: CASNTGHHFYEQYF
V: TRBV5-1; size: NA; D: TRBD1; J: TRBJ1-2; DNA: TGCGCCAGCAGCTTAAACTCGGGACAGGGGGCAGGCTACACCTTC; CDR3: CASSLNSGQGAGYTF
V: TRBV28; size: NA; D: NA; J: TRBJ1-2; DNA: TGTGCCAGCAGTGACAACGACAGGCGAGGGCGAGGCTACACCTTC; CDR3: CASSDNDRRGRGYTF
V: TRBV5-6; size: NA; D: NA; J: TRBJ1-1; DNA: TGTGCCAGCAGCTTGACAGGCATGAACACTGAAGCTTTCTTT; CDR3: CASSLTGMNTEAFF
V: TRBV6-6; size: once; D: NA; J: TRBJ2-5; DNA: TGTGCCAGCAGTTACGGGACACCACAAGAGACCCAGTACTTC; CDR3: CASSYGTPQETQYF
V: TRBV28; size: NA; D: TRBD1; J: TRBJ1-5; DNA: TGTGCCAGCAGCACAAGACAGGGTGTATTAGGTCAGCCCCAGCATTTT; CDR3: CASSTRQGVLGQPQHF
V: TRBV16; size: NA; D: NA; J: TRBJ1-4; DNA: TGTGCCAGCAGCCAATCTAGTAATGAAAAACTGTTTTTT; CDR3: CASSQSSNEKLFF
V: TRBV11-3; size: NA; D: NA; J: TRBJ1-1; DNA: TGTGCCAGCAGCTTGGACTTCTCCCCGGGAACCACTGAAGCTTTCTTT; CDR3: CASSLDFSPGTTEAFF
V: TRBV4-2; size: NA; D: NA; J: TRBJ2-2; DNA: TGTGCCAGCAGCCAAGATCATATGGGCACGAACACCGGGGAGCTGTTTTTT; CDR3: CASSQDHMGTNTGELFF
V: TRBV5-4; size: NA; D: NA; J: TRBJ2-5; DNA: TGTGCCAGCAGCACCGGCGGGGAGGAGACCCAGTACTTC; CDR3: CASSTGGEETQYF
V: TRBV5-5; size: NA; D: NA; J: TRBJ2-5; DNA: TGTGCCAGCAGCGGCCTACGTTGGAGGGCCGGAGAGACCCAGTACTTC; CDR3: CASSGLRWRAGETQYF
V: TRBV7-2; size: few; D: NA; J: TRBJ1-5; DNA: TGTGCCAGCAGCTTCGCGACACCTTATAGCAATCAGCCCCAGCATTTT; CDR3: CASSFATPYSNQPQHF
V: TRBV6-6; size: NA; D: TRBD1; J: TRBJ2-2; DNA: TGTGCCAGCAACCTAGGACAGGGGGTCGCCGGGGAGCTGTTTTTT; CDR3: CASNLGQGVAGELFF
V: TRBV4-1; size: NA; D: NA; J: TRBJ1-1; DNA: TGCGCCAGCAGCCAAGATAAACTGGGGGCCCCCACTGAAGCTTTCTTT; CDR3: CASSQDKLGAPTEAFF
V: TRBV11-3; size: NA; D: TRBD1; J: TRBJ2-3; DNA: TGTGCCAGCAGCCCCTGGGACAGCAGCACAGATACGCAGTATTTT; CDR3: CASSPWDSSTDTQYF
V: TRBV4-3; size: NA; D: TRBD1; J: TRBJ2-2; DNA: TGCGCCAGCAGCCGGGGACAGGGGGCATCCGGGGAGCTGTTTTTT; CDR3: CASSRGQGASGELFF
V: TRBV15; size: NA; D: NA; J: TRBJ2-1; DNA: TGTGCCACCAGCAGAGATCTTTTTGAGCAGTTCTTC; CDR3: CATSRDLFEQFF
V: TRBV2; size: few; D: NA; J: TRBJ1-1; DNA: TGTGCCAGCAGCTCCTGGAGGAGGGAGTCCACTGAAGCTTTCTTT; CDR3: CASSSWRRESTEAFF
V: TRBV10-3; size: few; D: NA; J: TRBJ1-2; DNA: TGTGCCATCGGGGCGGATGGCTACACCTTC; CDR3: CAIGADGYTF
V: TRBV4-1; size: NA; D: NA; J: TRBJ2-4; DNA: TGCGCCAGCAGCCAGAGTCCGGGCATTCAGTACTTC; CDR3: CASSQSPGIQYF
V: TRBV10-3; size: NA; D: TRBD2; J: TRBJ2-1; DNA: TGTGCCATCATCCCGGGACTAGCGGGAGTGGGGGAGCAGTTCTTC; CDR3: CAIIPGLAGVGEQFF
V: TRBV2; size: NA; D: NA; J: TRBJ2-1; DNA: TGTGCCAGCAGTGGGTGGCAGTACAATGAGCAGTTCTTC; CDR3: CASSGWQYNEQFF
V: TRBV5-4; size: NA; D: NA; J: TRBJ2-7; DNA: TGTGCCAGCAGTGGCGGGATAGCCTACGAGCAGTACTTC; CDR3: CASSGGIAYEQYF
V: TRBV9; size: NA; D: NA; J: TRBJ1-2; DNA: TGTGCCAGCAGCGTAGGCGGGCAGAACACTAACTATGGCTACACCTTC; CDR3: CASSVGGQNTNYGYTF
V: TRBV5-1; size: NA; D: NA; J: TRBJ1-1; DNA: TGCGCCAGCAGCGGGGACCAGGGGCGAATGAACACTGAAGCTTTCTTT; CDR3: CASSGDQGRMNTEAFF
V: TRBV19; size: NA; D: NA; J: TRBJ2-7; DNA: TGTGCCAGTAGCGCAGGGTACCACGAGCAGTACTTC; CDR3: CASSAGYHEQYF
V: TRBV5-1; size: NA; D: NA; J: TRBJ2-5; DNA: TGCGCCAGCAGCTTGGAGGGGTGGGAGACCCAGTACTTC; CDR3: CASSLEGWETQYF
V: TRBV6-4; size: NA; D: TRBD2; J: TRBJ2-2; DNA: TGTGCCAGCCGGGCTCTGGCGGGAGAGTTCGGGGAGCTGTTTTTT; CDR3: CASRALAGEFGELFF
V: TRBV19; size: NA; D: TRBD1; J: TRBJ1-2; DNA: TGTGCCAGTACCCCGACAGGGAGGTCGGATGGCTACACCTTC; CDR3: CASTPTGRSDGYTF
V: TRBV5-1; size: NA; D: NA; J: TRBJ1-3; DNA: TGCGCCAGCAGCCCAGGGTTCCTCTCTGGAAACACCATATATTTT; CDR3: CASSPGFLSGNTIYF
V: TRBV6-5; size: NA; D: NA; J: TRBJ2-2; DNA: TGTGCCAGCAGCTCAGGGTATAACACCGGGGAGCTGTTTTTT; CDR3: CASSSGYNTGELFF
V: TRBV7-9; size: NA; D: TRBD2; J: TRBJ2-7; DNA: TGTGCCAGCAGCCCCTATCGCGGGAGTAGCTCCTACGAGCAGTACTTC; CDR3: CASSPYRGSSSYEQYF
V: TRBV6-5; size: NA; D: NA; J: TRBJ1-2; DNA: TGTGCCAGCAGTTCTACAGGGTACGGCTACACCTTC; CDR3: CASSSTGYGYTF
V: TRBV4-1; size: NA; D: NA; J: TRBJ1-2; DNA: TGCGCCAGCAGCCCTGCAGTTAACTATGGCTACACCTTC; CDR3: CASSPAVNYGYTF
V: TRBV28; size: NA; D: NA; J: TRBJ1-2; DNA: TGTGCCAGCAGTCCCTGGGAGGGGTATGGCTACACCTTC; CDR3: CASSPWEGYGYTF
V: TRBV5-1; size: NA; D: TRBD2; J: TRBJ2-3; DNA: TGCGCCAGCAGCTTGGCTACTAGCGCCCGGGCAGATACGCAGTATTTT; CDR3: CASSLATSARADTQYF
V: TRBV5-1; size: few; D: TRBD1; J: TRBJ2-1; DNA: TGCGCCAGCAGCTTAGACAGGGGTGGTGAGCAGTTCTTC; CDR3: CASSLDRGGEQFF
V: TRBV9; size: NA; D: TRBD2; J: TRBJ2-6; DNA: TGTGCCAGCAGCGTACGGGGGGCTGGGGCCAACGTCCTGACTTTC; CDR3: CASSVRGAGANVLTF
V: TRBV28; size: once; D: NA; J: TRBJ1-1; DNA: TGTGCCAGCACGATTTTAGAGGGTGGGGTCACTGAAGCTTTCTTT; CDR3: CASTILEGGVTEAFF
V: TRBV30; size: NA; D: NA; J: TRBJ1-5; DNA: TGTGCCTGGAGTTCGGGTTGGCAGCCCCAGCATTTT; CDR3: CAWSSGWQPQHF
V: TRBV5-1; size: NA; D: NA; J: TRBJ2-7; DNA: TGCGCCAGCGGGACGGTGGCGGGAACGCAGCACGAGCAGTACTTC; CDR3: CASGTVAGTQHEQYF
V: TRBV28; size: NA; D: NA; J: TRBJ2-1; DNA: TGTGCCAGCACCCTGAGGAGGTTAGCCTACAATGAGCAGTTCTTC; CDR3: CASTLRRLAYNEQFF
V: TRBV4-3; size: once; D: NA; J: TRBJ1-1; DNA: TGCGCCAGCAGCCGAGCCTCAGGAGGGCTGAACACTGAAGCTTTCTTT; CDR3: CASSRASGGLNTEAFF
V: TRBV10-1; size: NA; D: NA; J: TRBJ1-2; DNA: TGCGCCAGCAGTGATGATCCCAGATATGGCTACACCTTC; CDR3: CASSDDPRYGYTF
V: TRBV27; size: NA; D: NA; J: TRBJ1-4; DNA: TGTGCCAGCAGTTTATCGATGCTGCAGGGTAATGAAAAACTGTTTTTT; CDR3: CASSLSMLQGNEKLFF
V: TRBV19; size: NA; D: NA; J: TRBJ1-3; DNA: TGTGCCAGTAGTATGGCTGTCTCTGGAAACACCATATATTTT; CDR3: CASSMAVSGNTIYF
V: TRBV7-9; size: once; D: TRBD1; J: TRBJ1-4; DNA: TGTGCCAGCCTCCAGGCGGGACAGGAATTAGGAAAACTGTTTTTT; CDR3: CASLQAGQELGKLFF